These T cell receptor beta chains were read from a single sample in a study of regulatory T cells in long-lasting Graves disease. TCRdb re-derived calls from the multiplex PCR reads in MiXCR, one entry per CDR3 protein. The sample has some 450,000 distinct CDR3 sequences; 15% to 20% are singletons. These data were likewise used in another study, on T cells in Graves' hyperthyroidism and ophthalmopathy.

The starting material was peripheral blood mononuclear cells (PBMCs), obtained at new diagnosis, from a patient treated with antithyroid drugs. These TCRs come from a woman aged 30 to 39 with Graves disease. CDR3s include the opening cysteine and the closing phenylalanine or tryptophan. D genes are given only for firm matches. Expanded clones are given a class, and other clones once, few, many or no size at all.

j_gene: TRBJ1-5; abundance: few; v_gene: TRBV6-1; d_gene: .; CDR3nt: TGTGCCGCGCGTGGGTCGTTAAATCAGCCCCAGCATTTT; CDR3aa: CAARGSLNQPQHF
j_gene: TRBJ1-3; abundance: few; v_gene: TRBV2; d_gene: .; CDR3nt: TGTGCCAGCAGAATTGGCGGAAGCTCTGGAAACACCATATATTTT; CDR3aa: CASRIGGSSGNTIYF
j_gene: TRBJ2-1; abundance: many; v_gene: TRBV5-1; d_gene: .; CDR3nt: TGCGCCAGCAGCTTGTATCGAGCATTCAATGAGCAGTTCTTC; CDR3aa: CASSLYRAFNEQFF
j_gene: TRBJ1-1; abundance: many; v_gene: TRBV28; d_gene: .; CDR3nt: TGTGCCAGCAGTCTCGTCCGGCGGAACACTGAAGCTTTCTTT; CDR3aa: CASSLVRRNTEAFF
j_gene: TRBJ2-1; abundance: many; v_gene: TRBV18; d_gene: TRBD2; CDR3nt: TGTGCCAGCTCACCAGAGGGGACTAGCGCGTTCGTCGTCGAGCAGTTCTTC; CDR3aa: CASSPEGTSAFVVEQFF
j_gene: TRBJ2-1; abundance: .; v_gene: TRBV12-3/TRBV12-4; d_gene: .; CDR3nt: TGTGCCAGCAGTTATAGCCCAAGCTACAATGAGCAGTTCTTC; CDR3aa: CASSYSPSYNEQFF
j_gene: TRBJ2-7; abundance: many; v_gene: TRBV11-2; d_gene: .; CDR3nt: TGTGCCAGCAGCAACCGGAGGGGGTCGAACGAGCAGTACTTC; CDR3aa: CASSNRRGSNEQYF
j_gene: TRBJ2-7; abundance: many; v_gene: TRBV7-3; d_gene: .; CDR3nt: TGTGCCAGCAGCTTATTGGCCGGAAGCTCCTACGAGCAGTACTTC; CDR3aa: CASSLLAGSSYEQYF
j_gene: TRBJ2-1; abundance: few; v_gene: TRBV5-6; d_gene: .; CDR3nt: TGTGCCAGCAGCTCGGGGGTTATTGCGAGCTCCTACAATGAGCAGTTCTTC; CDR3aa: CASSSGVIASSYNEQFF
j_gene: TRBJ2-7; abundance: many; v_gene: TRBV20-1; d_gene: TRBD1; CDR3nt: TGCAGTGCGACGGACAGGGGCCAACTGGAAGAGCAGTACTTC; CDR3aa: CSATDRGQLEEQYF
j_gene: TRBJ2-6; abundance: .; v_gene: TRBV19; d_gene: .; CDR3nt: TGTGCCAGTAGTATAGGGTCCCGGGCCAACGTCCTGACTTTC; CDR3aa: CASSIGSRANVLTF
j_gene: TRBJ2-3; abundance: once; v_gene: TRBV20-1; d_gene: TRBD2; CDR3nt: TGCAGTGCGTCGACTAGCGGGAGTACGGTTACGCAGTATTTT; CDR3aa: CSASTSGSTVTQYF
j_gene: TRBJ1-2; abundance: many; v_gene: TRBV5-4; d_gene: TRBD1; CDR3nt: TGTGCCAGCAGCTTGGCACAGGGGCGGGGAGGCTACACCTTC; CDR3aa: CASSLAQGRGGYTF
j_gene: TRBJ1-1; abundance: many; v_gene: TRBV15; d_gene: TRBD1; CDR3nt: TGTGCCACCAGCAGTCCGGGACAGGGGGGGGGTAACACTGAAGCTTTCTTT; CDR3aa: CATSSPGQGGGNTEAFF
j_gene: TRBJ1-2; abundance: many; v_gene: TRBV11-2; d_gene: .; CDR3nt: TGTGCCAGCAGCTTAAGTGGGGAGGGCGCCACTAACTATGGCTACACCTTC; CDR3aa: CASSLSGEGATNYGYTF
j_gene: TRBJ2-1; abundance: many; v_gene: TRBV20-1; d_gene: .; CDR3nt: TGCAGTGCTAGACCCGACCACCTACTCAGCAATGAGCAGTTCTTC; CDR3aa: CSARPDHLLSNEQFF
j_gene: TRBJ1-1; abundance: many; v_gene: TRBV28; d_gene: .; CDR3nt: TGTGCCAGCAGTTTATTTGGGGGGCTAGGAACTGAAGCTTTCTTT; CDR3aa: CASSLFGGLGTEAFF
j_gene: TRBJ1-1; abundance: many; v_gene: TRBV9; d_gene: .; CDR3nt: TGTGCCAGCAGCGTAGGGGAAGGGATGGGGCAGAAGGCTTTCTTT; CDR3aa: CASSVGEGMGQKAFF
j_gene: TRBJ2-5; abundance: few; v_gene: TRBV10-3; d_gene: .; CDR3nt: TGTGCCATCAGTGAGAACAGGGACCAAGAGACCCAGTACTTC; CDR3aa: CAISENRDQETQYF
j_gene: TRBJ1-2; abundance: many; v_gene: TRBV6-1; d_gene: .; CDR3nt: TGTGCCAGCACCCAGGGGAACCTCTATGGCTACACCTTC; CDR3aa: CASTQGNLYGYTF
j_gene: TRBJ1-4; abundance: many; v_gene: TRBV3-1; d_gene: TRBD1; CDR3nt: TGTGCCAGCAGCCCAGCCGAGGGGACAGCCTCGAAACTGTTTTTT; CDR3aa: CASSPAEGTASKLFF
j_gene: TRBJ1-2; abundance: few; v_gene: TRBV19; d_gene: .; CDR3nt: TGTGCCAGTAGTGGCAGGCAGAACTATGGCTACACCTTC; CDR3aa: CASSGRQNYGYTF
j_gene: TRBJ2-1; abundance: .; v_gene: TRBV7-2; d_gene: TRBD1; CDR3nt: TGTGCCAGCAGCCCCGCAGCCTTTTGGACAGGGTCTTCAAATGAGCAGTTCTTC; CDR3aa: CASSPAAFWTGSSNEQFF
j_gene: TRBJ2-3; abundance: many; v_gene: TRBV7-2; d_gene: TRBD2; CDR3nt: TGTGCCAGCAGCTTAGCGCCGGCTAGCGGGAGAAGCACAGATACGCAGTATTTT; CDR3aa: CASSLAPASGRSTDTQYF
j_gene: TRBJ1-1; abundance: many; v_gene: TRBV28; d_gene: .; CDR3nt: TGTGCCAGCAGGCTTGACTTGAACACTGAAGCTTTCTTT; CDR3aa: CASRLDLNTEAFF
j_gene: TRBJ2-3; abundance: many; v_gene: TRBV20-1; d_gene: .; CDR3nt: TGCAGTGCTAGAAGGGACCCCTCTATTAATACGCAGTATTTT; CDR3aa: CSARRDPSINTQYF
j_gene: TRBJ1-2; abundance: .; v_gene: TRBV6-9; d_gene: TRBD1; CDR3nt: TGTGCCAGCAGTTACCCGACAGAGGCAGGGGGCGCAACCCATATTGGCTACACCTTC; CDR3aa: CASSYPTEAGGATHIGYTF
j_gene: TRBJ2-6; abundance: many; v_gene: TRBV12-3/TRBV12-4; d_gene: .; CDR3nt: TGTGCCAGCAGCCCCTCTGGGGCCAACGTCCTGACTTTC; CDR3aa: CASSPSGANVLTF
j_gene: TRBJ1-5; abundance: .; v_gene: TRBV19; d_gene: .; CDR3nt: TGTGCCAGCTCCGAAAGGGGGAATCAGCCCCAGCATTTT; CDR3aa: CASSERGNQPQHF
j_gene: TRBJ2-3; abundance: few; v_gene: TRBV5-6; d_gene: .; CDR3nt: TGTGCCAGCACCAGACAGAGCACAGATACGCAGTATTTT; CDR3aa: CASTRQSTDTQYF
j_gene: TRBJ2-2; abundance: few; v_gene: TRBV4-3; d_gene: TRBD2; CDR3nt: TGCGCCAGCAGCCAAGTTGGCGGGAGGGCCCTCGGGGAGCTGTTTTTT; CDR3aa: CASSQVGGRALGELFF
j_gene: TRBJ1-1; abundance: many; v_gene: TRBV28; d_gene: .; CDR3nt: TGTGCCAGCAGTTTATCGGGTTTTCGGGCTTTCTTT; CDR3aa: CASSLSGFRAFF
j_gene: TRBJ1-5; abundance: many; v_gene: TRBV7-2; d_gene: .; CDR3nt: TGTGCCAGCAGCTTGAAGGGAGGAGGAAATCAGCCCCAGCATTTT; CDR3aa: CASSLKGGGNQPQHF
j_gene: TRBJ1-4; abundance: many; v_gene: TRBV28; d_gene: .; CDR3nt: TGTGCCAGCAGGTCCCAGAGAGGGACCGAAAAACTGTTTTTT; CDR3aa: CASRSQRGTEKLFF
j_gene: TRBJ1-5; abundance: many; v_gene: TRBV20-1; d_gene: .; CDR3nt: TGCAGCCTCCGGGACGGACTCAATCAGCCCCAGCATTTT; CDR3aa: CSLRDGLNQPQHF
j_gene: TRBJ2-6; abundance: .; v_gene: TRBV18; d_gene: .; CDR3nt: TGTGCCAGCTCACCAATTCGCTCTGGGGCCAACGTCCTGACTTTC; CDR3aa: CASSPIRSGANVLTF
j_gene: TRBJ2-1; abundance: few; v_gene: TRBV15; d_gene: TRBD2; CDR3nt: TGTGCCACCGGAATCTTTGCGGGAGTAAGCTACAATGAGCAGTTCTTC; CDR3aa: CATGIFAGVSYNEQFF
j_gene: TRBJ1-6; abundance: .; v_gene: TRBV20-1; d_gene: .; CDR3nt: TGCAGTGCTAGAAGAGACTTGGGGGCTCCCTATAATTCACCCCTCCACTTT; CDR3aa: CSARRDLGAPYNSPLHF
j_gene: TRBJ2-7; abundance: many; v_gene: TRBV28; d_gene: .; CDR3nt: TGTGCCAGCAGCCAACTAGATCGGTACGAGCAGTACTTC; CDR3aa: CASSQLDRYEQYF
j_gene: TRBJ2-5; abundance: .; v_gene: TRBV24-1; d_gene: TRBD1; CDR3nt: TGTGCCACCAGTGATCCTGGGACAGAACAAGAGACCCAGTACTTC; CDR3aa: CATSDPGTEQETQYF
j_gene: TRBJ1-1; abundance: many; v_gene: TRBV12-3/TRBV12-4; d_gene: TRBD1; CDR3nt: TGTGCCAGCACCGAGACAGGGCTCGGGGCTGAAGCTTTCTTT; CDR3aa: CASTETGLGAEAFF
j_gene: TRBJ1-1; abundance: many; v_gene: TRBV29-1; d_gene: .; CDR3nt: TGCAGCGTTGAGGGAGGGGGGAACACTGAAGCTTTCTTT; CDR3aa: CSVEGGGNTEAFF
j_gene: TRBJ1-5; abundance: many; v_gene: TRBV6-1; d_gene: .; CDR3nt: TGTGCCAGCAGTGAAGTCCCCCCTTGGCGGGGGCCCTTAAGCAATCAGCCCCAGCATTTT; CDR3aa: CASSEVPPWRGPLSNQPQHF
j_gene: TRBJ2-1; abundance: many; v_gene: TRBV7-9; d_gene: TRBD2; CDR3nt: TGTGCCAGCAGCACGGGACTAGCGGGAGTCCAGCATGAGCAGTTCTTC; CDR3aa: CASSTGLAGVQHEQFF
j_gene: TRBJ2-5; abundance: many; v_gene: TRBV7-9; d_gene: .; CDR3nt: TGTGCCAGCAGCTTAGCGCTGGCTACTCAAGAGACCCAGTACTTC; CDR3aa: CASSLALATQETQYF
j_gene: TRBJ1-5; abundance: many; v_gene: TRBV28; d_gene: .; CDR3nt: TGTGCCAGCAGTTCCAGGGCGGGCAATCAGCCCCAGCATTTT; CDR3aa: CASSSRAGNQPQHF
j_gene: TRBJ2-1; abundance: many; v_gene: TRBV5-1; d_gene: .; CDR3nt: TGCGCCAGCAGCTTGGTCGGGAATCCCCAATACAATGAGCAGTTCTTC; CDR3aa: CASSLVGNPQYNEQFF
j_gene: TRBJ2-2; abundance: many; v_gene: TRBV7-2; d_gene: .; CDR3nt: TGTGCCAGCAGCTTCGCACGAGGGGAGACCGGGGAGCTGTTTTTT; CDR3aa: CASSFARGETGELFF
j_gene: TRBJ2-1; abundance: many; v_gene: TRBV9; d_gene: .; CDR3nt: TGTGCCAGCAGCGTAGACCAGAATGAGCAGTTCTTC; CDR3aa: CASSVDQNEQFF
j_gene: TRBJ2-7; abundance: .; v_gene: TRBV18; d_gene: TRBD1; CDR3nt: TGTGCCAGCTCACCCCTAGGACAGGTCGGAAAGAGCGAGCAGTACTTC; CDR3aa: CASSPLGQVGKSEQYF
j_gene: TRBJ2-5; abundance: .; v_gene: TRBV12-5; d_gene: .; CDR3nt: TGTGCTAGTGGTTTGGTCATCGGTCCTGGACTCAGGGAGACCCAGTACTTC; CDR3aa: CASGLVIGPGLRETQYF
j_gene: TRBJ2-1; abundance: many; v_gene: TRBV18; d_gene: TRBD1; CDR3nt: TGTGCCAGCTCACCCACGGACAGGGTCTATGAGCAGTTCTTC; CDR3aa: CASSPTDRVYEQFF
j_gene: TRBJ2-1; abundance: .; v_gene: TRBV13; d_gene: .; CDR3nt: TGTGCCAGCAGCCCCAAAGACTCCTACAATGAGCAGTTCTTC; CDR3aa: CASSPKDSYNEQFF
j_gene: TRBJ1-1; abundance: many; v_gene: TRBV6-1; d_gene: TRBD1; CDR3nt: TGTGCCAGCAACCGAGGGGGCGCGGGGACTGAAGCTTTCTTT; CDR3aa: CASNRGGAGTEAFF
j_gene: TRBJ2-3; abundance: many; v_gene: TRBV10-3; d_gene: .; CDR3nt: TGTGCCATCAGTGAGTTAGGAACCACAGATACGCAGTATTTT; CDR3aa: CAISELGTTDTQYF
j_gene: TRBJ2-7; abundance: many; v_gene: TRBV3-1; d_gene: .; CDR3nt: TGTGCCAGCAGCCATGGGACGCTCTACGAGCAGTACTTC; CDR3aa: CASSHGTLYEQYF
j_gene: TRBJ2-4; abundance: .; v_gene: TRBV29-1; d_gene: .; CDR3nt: TGCAGCGTTGAGGACAGCAAAAACATTCAGTACTTC; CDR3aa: CSVEDSKNIQYF
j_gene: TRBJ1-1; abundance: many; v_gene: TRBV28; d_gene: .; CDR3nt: TGTGCCAGCAGTTTGGACGCCCCACTCCCGCCGAGGACTGAAGCTTTCTTT; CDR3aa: CASSLDAPLPPRTEAFF
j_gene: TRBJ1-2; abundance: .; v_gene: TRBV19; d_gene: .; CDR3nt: TGTGCCAGTAGTCCGACGACACTTGGGCACTATGGCTACACCTTC; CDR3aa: CASSPTTLGHYGYTF
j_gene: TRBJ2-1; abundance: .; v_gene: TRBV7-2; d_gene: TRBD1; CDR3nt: TGTGCCAGCAGCTTAGGGACAGGGGTCTACAATGAGCAGTTCTTC; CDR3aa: CASSLGTGVYNEQFF